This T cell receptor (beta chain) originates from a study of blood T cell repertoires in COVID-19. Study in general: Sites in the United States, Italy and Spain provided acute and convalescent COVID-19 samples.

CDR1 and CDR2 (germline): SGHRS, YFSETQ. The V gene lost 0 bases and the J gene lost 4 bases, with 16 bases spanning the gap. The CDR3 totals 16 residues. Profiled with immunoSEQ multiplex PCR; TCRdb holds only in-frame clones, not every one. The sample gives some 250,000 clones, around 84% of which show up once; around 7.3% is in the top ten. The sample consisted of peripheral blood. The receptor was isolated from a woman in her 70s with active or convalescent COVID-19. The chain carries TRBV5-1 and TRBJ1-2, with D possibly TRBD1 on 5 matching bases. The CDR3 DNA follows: TGCGCCAGCAGCTTGGTCCAGGGCCCAACTTCCTATGGCTACACCTTC. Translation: CASSLVQGPTSYGYTF.